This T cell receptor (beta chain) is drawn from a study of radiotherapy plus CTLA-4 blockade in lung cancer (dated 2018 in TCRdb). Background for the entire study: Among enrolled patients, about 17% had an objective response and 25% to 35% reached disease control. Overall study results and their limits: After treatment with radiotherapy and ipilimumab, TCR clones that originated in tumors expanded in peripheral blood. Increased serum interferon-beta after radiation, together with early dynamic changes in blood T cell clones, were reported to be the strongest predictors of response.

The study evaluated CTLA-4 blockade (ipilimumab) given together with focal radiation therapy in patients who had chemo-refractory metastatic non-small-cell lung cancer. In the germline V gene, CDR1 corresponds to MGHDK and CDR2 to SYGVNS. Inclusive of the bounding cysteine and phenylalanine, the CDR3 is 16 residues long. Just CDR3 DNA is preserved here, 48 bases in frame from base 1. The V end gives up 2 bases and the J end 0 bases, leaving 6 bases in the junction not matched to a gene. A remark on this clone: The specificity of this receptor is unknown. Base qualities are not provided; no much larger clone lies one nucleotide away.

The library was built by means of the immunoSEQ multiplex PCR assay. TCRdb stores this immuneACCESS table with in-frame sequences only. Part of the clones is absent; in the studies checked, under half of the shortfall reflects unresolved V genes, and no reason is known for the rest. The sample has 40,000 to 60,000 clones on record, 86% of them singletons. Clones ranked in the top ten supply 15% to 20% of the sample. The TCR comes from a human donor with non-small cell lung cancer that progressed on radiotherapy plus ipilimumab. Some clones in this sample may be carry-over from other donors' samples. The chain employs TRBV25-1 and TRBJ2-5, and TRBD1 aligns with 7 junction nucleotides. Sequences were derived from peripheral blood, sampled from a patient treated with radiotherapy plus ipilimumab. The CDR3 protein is CASSEGDRVYQETQYF. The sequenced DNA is TGTGCCAGCAGTGAAGGAGACAGGGTCTACCAAGAGACCCAGTACTTC.